The T cell receptor (beta chain) described here comes from a study of blood T cell repertoires in COVID-19. Only in-frame clones appear in the TCRdb table, and some are missing; sequencing was by immunoSEQ multiplex PCR. The sample includes 250,000 or so clones, around 89% of them seen just once. Germline V gene data show CDR1 as LGHDT and CDR2 as YNNKEL (reference sequence). The CDR3 covers 13 residues. Trimming pared 1 base from V and 4 bases from J, leaving 7 bases between. This sequence joins TRBV3-1 (or the pseudogene TRBV3-2) and TRBJ1-1; D is undetermined. Sequencing was carried out using peripheral blood. The receptor was isolated from a woman aged 60-70 years with COVID-19, enrolled during active disease. The CDR3 DNA reads as TGTGCCAGCAGCCAAGGCCCCAGCACTGAAGCTTTCTTT. Protein product: CASSQGPSTEAFF.